This is a list of T cell receptor beta chains from one sample in a study of blood T cell repertoires in COVID-19. Some clones are missing from TCRdb's copy, which holds only in-frame ones; the method was immunoSEQ multiplex PCR. The sample yields approximately 200,000 clones, 80% to 90% seen once. The material sequenced was peripheral blood. The receptors shown here come from a middle-aged man with acute or convalescent COVID-19. The CDR3 runs from the conserved cysteine through the conserved F or W. A D gene is named only where the DNA matches it firmly. A clone size is listed for some rows: how often the clone was seen (once, few, many), or a class if it is expanded.

size: .
J: TRBJ1-1
V: TRBV18
D: .
DNA: TGTGCCAGCTCTCGGGAGGGGCGGGACACTGAAGCTTTCTTT
CDR3: CASSREGRDTEAFF

size: .
J: TRBJ1-1
V: TRBV5-6
D: TRBD1
DNA: TGTGCCAGCAGCCCTGGGGCAGGGGGAACTGAAGCTTTCTTT
CDR3: CASSPGAGGTEAFF

size: .
J: TRBJ2-3
V: TRBV2
D: TRBD2
DNA: TGTGCCAGCAGTGGACTAGCGGGGGCAGATACGCAGTATTTT
CDR3: CASSGLAGADTQYF

size: .
J: TRBJ2-3
V: TRBV19
D: TRBD2
DNA: TGTGCCAGTAGTCGGGGGGGCAGAACAGATACGCAGTATTTT
CDR3: CASSRGGRTDTQYF

size: .
J: TRBJ1-1
V: TRBV29-1
D: .
DNA: TGCAGCACCCGAAGTCTAGACAGTGGAGCTTTCTTT
CDR3: CSTRSLDSGAFF

size: .
J: TRBJ1-2
V: TRBV7-9
D: TRBD1
DNA: TGTGCCAGCAGCTTAGCGGTGGGACAGGGTCCCGGAGGCTACACCTTC
CDR3: CASSLAVGQGPGGYTF

size: few
J: TRBJ1-1
V: TRBV5-1
D: TRBD1
DNA: TGCGCCAGCGGGGACAGGGCCACTGAAGCTTTCTTT
CDR3: CASGDRATEAFF

size: .
J: TRBJ2-3
V: TRBV7-9
D: TRBD2
DNA: TGTGCCAGCATCCTCACGGGGGGGTCTAGCGATACGCAGTATTTT
CDR3: CASILTGGSSDTQYF

size: .
J: TRBJ2-7
V: TRBV24-1
D: .
DNA: TGTGCCACCAGTGATGAGGGATGCTACGAGCAGTACTTC
CDR3: CATSDEGCYEQYF

size: .
J: TRBJ1-1
V: TRBV28
D: TRBD1
DNA: TGTGCCAGCAGCATTAGAGGGGGCGTGGAGGCTTTCTTT
CDR3: CASSIRGGVEAFF

size: .
J: TRBJ1-5
V: TRBV4-1
D: .
DNA: TGCGCCAGCAGCCGGGAGAGGCAGTATAGCAATCAGCCCCAGCATTTT
CDR3: CASSRERQYSNQPQHF

size: .
J: TRBJ2-1
V: TRBV6-5
D: .
DNA: TGTGCCAGCAGCCCAGGGAAGGGCGAGCAGTTCTTC
CDR3: CASSPGKGEQFF

size: .
J: TRBJ2-7
V: TRBV6-5
D: TRBD1
DNA: TGTGCCAGCAGTTACTCGGACAGGGGGCCTTATGAGCAGTACTTC
CDR3: CASSYSDRGPYEQYF

size: few
J: TRBJ1-1
V: TRBV9
D: .
DNA: TGTGCCAGCAGCGTAGACGGGCAGATAGGGTATCGGGAAATGAACACTGAAGCTTTCTTT
CDR3: CASSVDGQIGYREMNTEAFF

size: .
J: TRBJ1-2
V: TRBV6-6
D: .
DNA: TGTGCCAGCCAGTCCCAAAAGGGGGGCTACACCTTC
CDR3: CASQSQKGGYTF

size: .
J: TRBJ2-5
V: TRBV9
D: TRBD2
DNA: TGTGCCAGCAGCGTAGGGTTTACTAGCGGGGTAGAGACCCAGTACTTC
CDR3: CASSVGFTSGVETQYF

size: .
J: TRBJ1-5
V: TRBV10-2
D: .
DNA: TGCGCCAGCAGTGAGGTCCCGGGAAGCAATCAGCCCCAGCATTTT
CDR3: CASSEVPGSNQPQHF

size: .
J: TRBJ2-7
V: TRBV7-9
D: .
DNA: TGTGCCAGCAGCTTAGCTAGGGCCCAGACTAATGAGCAGTACTTC
CDR3: CASSLARAQTNEQYF

size: .
J: TRBJ2-2
V: TRBV2
D: .
DNA: TGTGCCAGCAGTGAAGCGGGGACTGTTACCGGGGAGCTGTTTTTT
CDR3: CASSEAGTVTGELFF

size: .
J: TRBJ1-2
V: TRBV11-2
D: TRBD1
DNA: TGTGCCAGCAGCCCGGGACAGAACTATGGCTACACCTTC
CDR3: CASSPGQNYGYTF

size: .
J: TRBJ2-7
V: TRBV3-1/TRBV3-2
D: .
DNA: TGTGCCAGCAGCCAAGAGTCGCCGAGCGGGCCGGGGATCGAGCAGTACTTC
CDR3: CASSQESPSGPGIEQYF

size: .
J: TRBJ1-2
V: TRBV27
D: .
DNA: TGTGCCAGCAGGGACTCACCAAACTATGGCTACACCTTC
CDR3: CASRDSPNYGYTF

size: .
J: TRBJ2-3
V: TRBV24-1
D: TRBD2
DNA: TGTGCCACCAGTGATTCTACTAGCGGGGGGGCCTGGGATACGCAGTATTTT
CDR3: CATSDSTSGGAWDTQYF

size: .
J: TRBJ2-7
V: TRBV7-2
D: TRBD2
DNA: TGTGCCAGCAGCAATCCACGGGGAGCGGGGGCGGGGACCTACGAGCAGTACTTC
CDR3: CASSNPRGAGAGTYEQYF

size: .
J: TRBJ1-2
V: TRBV7-9
D: TRBD1
DNA: TGTGCCAGCGACAGGGTGGTATCAGGAGGCTACACCTTC
CDR3: CASDRVVSGGYTF

size: .
J: TRBJ1-1
V: TRBV5-4
D: TRBD1
DNA: TGTGCCAGCAGACGGACCGGGACAGAAAATGAAGCTTTCTTT
CDR3: CASRRTGTENEAFF

size: .
J: TRBJ1-6
V: TRBV12-5
D: .
DNA: TGTGCTAGTGGTTCCTCGGGAATGGCTTCACCCCTCCACTTT
CDR3: CASGSSGMASPLHF

size: .
J: TRBJ2-7
V: TRBV2
D: TRBD1
DNA: TGTGCCAGCAGCAGACAGGGGACCTACGAGCAGTACTTC
CDR3: CASSRQGTYEQYF

size: .
J: TRBJ1-2
V: TRBV28
D: .
DNA: TGTGCCAGCAGTTTCGCCCTACGAGCGTATGGCTACACCTTC
CDR3: CASSFALRAYGYTF

size: .
J: TRBJ2-7
V: TRBV29-1
D: .
DNA: TGCAGCGCCACGGCAGGGCTAACCTACGAGCAGTACTTC
CDR3: CSATAGLTYEQYF

size: .
J: TRBJ1-2
V: TRBV28
D: TRBD1
DNA: TGTGCCAGCAGGGACAGGGCTCGGGTCTATGGCTACACCTTC
CDR3: CASRDRARVYGYTF

size: .
J: TRBJ2-7
V: TRBV9
D: TRBD1
DNA: TGTGCCAGCAGCGCCGGGACAGGGAGTATCTACGAGCAGTACTTC
CDR3: CASSAGTGSIYEQYF

size: .
J: TRBJ1-5
V: TRBV6-6
D: TRBD1
DNA: TGTGCCAGCAGAGCTACAGGGGGGCTAAACTATCAGCCCCAGCATTTT
CDR3: CASRATGGLNYQPQHF

size: .
J: TRBJ2-7
V: TRBV7-9
D: .
DNA: TGTGCCAGCAGCCCAACAGAGACAGTAGCCTACGAGCAGTACTTC
CDR3: CASSPTETVAYEQYF

size: .
J: TRBJ2-7
V: TRBV14
D: .
DNA: TGTGCCAGCAGCCAAGTCATCGGAGGGATTCCCTTCGAGCAGTACTTC
CDR3: CASSQVIGGIPFEQYF

size: .
J: TRBJ1-1
V: TRBV6-2/TRBV6-3
D: .
DNA: TGTGCCAGCAGTTACGGCAGGGCTGAAGCTTTCTTT
CDR3: CASSYGRAEAFF

size: .
J: TRBJ2-1
V: TRBV6-5
D: .
DNA: TGTGCCAGCAGTTCCCTTGGAGCACACAATGAGCAGTTCTTC
CDR3: CASSSLGAHNEQFF

size: once
J: TRBJ2-6
V: TRBV27
D: .
DNA: TGTGCCAGCCGATACTCAGGGGTCAGCACTGGGGCCAACGTCCTGACTTTC
CDR3: CASRYSGVSTGANVLTF

size: .
J: TRBJ2-7
V: TRBV5-8
D: .
DNA: TGTGCCAGCAGCTTGCAGGTTTGGGCAGGGCGGCACGAGCAGTACTTC
CDR3: CASSLQVWAGRHEQYF

size: .
J: TRBJ2-5
V: TRBV5-8
D: TRBD2
DNA: TGTGCCAGCAGCTTGGGACTAGCGGGGGCGGAAGAGACCCAGTACTTC
CDR3: CASSLGLAGAEETQYF

size: .
J: TRBJ1-1
V: TRBV15
D: .
DNA: TGTGCCACCAGCAGAGATCGCCAGGACACTGAAGCTTTCTTT
CDR3: CATSRDRQDTEAFF

size: .
J: TRBJ1-2
V: TRBV27
D: .
DNA: TGTGCCAGCATGCGAGGTACTTCCGGAGGCTACACCTTC
CDR3: CASMRGTSGGYTF

size: .
J: TRBJ1-5
V: TRBV7-8
D: TRBD1
DNA: TGTGCCAGCAGCATATGGACAGGGGGAAATCAGCCCCAGCATTTT
CDR3: CASSIWTGGNQPQHF

size: .
J: TRBJ1-2
V: TRBV27
D: TRBD1
DNA: TGTGCCCTTAACGCGACAGGGGGGAAGTATGGCTACACCTTC
CDR3: CALNATGGKYGYTF

size: .
J: TRBJ1-2
V: TRBV5-1
D: .
DNA: TGCGCCAGCAGCTTGAACAGGGATGGCCATGGCTACACCTTC
CDR3: CASSLNRDGHGYTF

size: .
J: TRBJ2-1
V: TRBV28
D: TRBD1
DNA: TGTGCCAGCAGTCGCCCCCGGGACAGGGGGGGAGTTGAGCAGTTCTTC
CDR3: CASSRPRDRGGVEQFF

size: once
J: TRBJ2-5
V: TRBV7-7
D: TRBD2
DNA: TGTGCTAGCAGCACAGGACTAGCGGGTCGGCTGGAGACCCAGTACTTC
CDR3: CASSTGLAGRLETQYF

size: .
J: TRBJ1-4
V: TRBV5-1
D: .
DNA: TGCGCCAGCAGCTTGGGACCCCCCGGGGAAAAACTGTTTTTT
CDR3: CASSLGPPGEKLFF

size: .
J: TRBJ1-6
V: TRBV4-2
D: .
DNA: TGTGCCAGCAGCCAAGAGGCAGTCTCGGCGGGAGGCAATTCACCCCTCCACTTT
CDR3: CASSQEAVSAGGNSPLHF